Following are 3 T cell receptor beta chains from one sample sequenced in a study of shared clonotypes between healthy human individuals. Naivety among CD8 cells was defined by CD45RO negativity and positive CCR7 selection, thereby excluding terminally differentiated effector memory CD45RA+ cells. Sequencing was performed with immunoSEQ multiplex PCR; in TCRdb, only in-frame clones are kept and a portion is missing. There are a few million clones in the sample; just under 95% occur only once, and approximately 1.6% lies in the top ten. The specimen was naive CD8+ T cells from PBMCs. The receptor set was obtained from a man aged 18 to 35 in good health. Some clones in this sample may be carry-over from other donors' samples.

V is TRBV6-1 and J is TRBJ2-7; perhaps TRBD1 as D (6 bases). Germline lookup yields CDR1 MNHNS and CDR2 SASEGT. The germline V and J ends were trimmed by 8 bases and 0 bases, with 17 bases remaining between them. CDR3 size: 15 residues. This CDR3 reads CASRDRDTGSYEQYF. In nucleotides, the CDR3 is TGTGCCAGCCGGGACCGGGACACGGGCTCCTACGAGCAGTACTTC.

The V and J genes are TRBV4-1 and TRBJ2-5, with TRBD2 matching over 9 bases. The end of the DNA is better explained by TRBJ2-7, so the J call may be wrong. The CDR3 is 17 amino acids. Per germline, CDR1 MGHRA and CDR2 YSYEKL. CDR3 nucleotides: TGCGCCAGCAGCCAAGGGCTAGCGGGAATCGCCTCCTACGAGCAGTACTTC. Encoded protein: CASSQGLAGIASYEQYF.

Only a few counts were recorded for this clone. This sequence joins TRBV2 and TRBJ1-1, with D tentatively TRBD1 (6 bases). With 6 bases removed from V and 1 base from J, the gap between germline ends came to 12 bases. This CDR3 comprises 14 residues. Germline V gene data show CDR1 as SNHLY and CDR2 as FYNNEI. The CDR3 region is CASSQEGGNTEAFF. In nucleotides, the CDR3 is TGTGCCAGCAGCCAAGAAGGGGGGAACACTGAAGCTTTCTTT.